This T cell receptor (beta chain) was recorded in a study of blood T cell repertoires in COVID-19. Study context: In each case, the material was cDNA or gDNA derived from T cells, B-cell-depleted T cells, or PBMCs.

In terms of age and location, participants ranged from roughly 18 to 89 years and lived in about 25 US areas. Cohorts were assigned according to the clinical history that participants reported. Recovered status in Cohort 3 required two negative PCRs, clearance, or symptom resolution. V lost 5 bases and J lost 0; bases outside the gene matches: 3. The CDR3 has 15 amino acids. Looked up from germline, CDR1 is SNHLY and CDR2 is FYNNEI. The method was immunoSEQ multiplex PCR; TCRdb's version includes in-frame clones alone and lacks a portion of them. The repertoire holds around 170,000 clones, with around 80% as singletons.

This rearrangement joins TRBV2 to TRBJ2-7; 11 bases are a match to TRBD1. Sample: PBMCs or T cells enriched from blood (not recorded which). The clonotype was recovered from a woman aged 50 to 60 who had recovered from COVID-19. CDR3 residues: CASSRTGGGSYEQYF. The CDR3 DNA reads TGTGCCAGCAGTCGGACAGGGGGCGGCTCCTACGAGCAGTACTTC.